This TCR beta chain was identified in a study of T cells in Graves' hyperthyroidism and ophthalmopathy. This clonotype was observed many times. What it binds is not known. Study observations and caveats: Ophthalmopathy prediction by the model preceded onset by a median approximately six months.

TCR beta CDR3 regions were amplified from RNA. Researchers ran a first-round RT-PCR on the TCR CDR3 using the HTBI primer set. In TCRdb, the multiplex PCR reads were re-called with MiXCR into one record per CDR3 protein. The sample yields fewer than 650,000 distinct CDR3 sequences, under 15% seen once. The sequence came from a woman aged 35 to 49 with Graves' ophthalmopathy. Sequencing was carried out using blood.

The CDR3 sequence is CASSYGQISYEQYF. CDR3 DNA sequence: TGTGCCAGCAGTTACGGACAAATCTCCTACGAGCAGTACTTC. The chain carries TRBV6-2 or TRBV6-3 and TRBJ2-7, with a possible D match to TRBD1 (5 bases). CDR1 is MNHEY and CDR2 is SVGEGT in the germline V gene. The V end lost 2 bases, the J end lost 0 bases, and 8 bases lay between the germline ends. The CDR3 is 14 amino acids.